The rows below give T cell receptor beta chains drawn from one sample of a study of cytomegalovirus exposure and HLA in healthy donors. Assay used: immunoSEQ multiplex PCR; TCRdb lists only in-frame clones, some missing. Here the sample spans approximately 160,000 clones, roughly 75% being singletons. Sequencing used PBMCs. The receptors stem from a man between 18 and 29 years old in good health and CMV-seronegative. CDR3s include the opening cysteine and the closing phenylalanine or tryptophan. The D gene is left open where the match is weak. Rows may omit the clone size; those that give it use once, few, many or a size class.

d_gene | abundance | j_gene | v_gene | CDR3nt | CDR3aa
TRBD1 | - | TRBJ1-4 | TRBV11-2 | TGTGCCAGCAGCCCCGCCGGGACAGGGAGTGAAAAACTGTTTTTT | CASSPAGTGSEKLFF
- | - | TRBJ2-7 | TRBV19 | TGTGCCAGTAGTACCCGACAGTCCACCTACGAGCAGTACTTC | CASSTRQSTYEQYF
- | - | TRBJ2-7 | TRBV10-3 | TGTGCCATCAGTGAGTCGAAGGGCCCGGGGGTGTCCGAGCAGTACTTC | CAISESKGPGVSEQYF
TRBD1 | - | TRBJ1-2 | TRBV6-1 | TGTGCCTCAGGGGGGCCTCTAGGCTACACCTTC | CASGGPLGYTF
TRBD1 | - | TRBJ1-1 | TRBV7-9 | TGTGCCAGCTCAACGGGACAGGGGAGCACTGAAGCTTTCTTT | CASSTGQGSTEAFF
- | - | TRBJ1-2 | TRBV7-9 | TGTGCCAGCAGCCTCGACGGAGGAAACTATGGCTACACCTTC | CASSLDGGNYGYTF
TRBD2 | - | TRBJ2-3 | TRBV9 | TGTGCCAGCAGCGTAGAAGGAACTAGCGGGAGTAGGACAGATACGCAGTATTTT | CASSVEGTSGSRTDTQYF
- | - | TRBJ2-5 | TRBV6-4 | TGTGCCAGCAGTGGCAGGGAGACCCAGTACTTC | CASSGRETQYF
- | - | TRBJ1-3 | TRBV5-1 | TGCGCCAGCAGCTTGGGAGGTAGTAACTCTGGAAACACCATATATTTT | CASSLGGSNSGNTIYF
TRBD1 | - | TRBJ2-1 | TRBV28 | TGTGCCAGCTCCCGGGACAGCCCCCATAAGTTCTTC | CASSRDSPHKFF
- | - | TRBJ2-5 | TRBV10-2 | TGCGCCAGCGGAGACAGGCACCAAGAGACCCAGTACTTC | CASGDRHQETQYF
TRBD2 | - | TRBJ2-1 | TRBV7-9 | TGTGCCAGCAGCCCCGGGCGGGAGGTTTACAATGAGCAGTTCTTC | CASSPGREVYNEQFF
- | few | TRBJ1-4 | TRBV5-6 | TGTGCCAGCAGTGGAGGGGTAGAAAAACTGTTTTTT | CASSGGVEKLFF
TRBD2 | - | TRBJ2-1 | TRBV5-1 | TGCGCCAGCAGCTTGGAGCGGGGTGAGCAGTTCTTC | CASSLERGEQFF
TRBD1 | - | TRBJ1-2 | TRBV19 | TGTGCCAGTAGTTTGATCGGGACAGGGGGAGATGGCTACACCTTC | CASSLIGTGGDGYTF